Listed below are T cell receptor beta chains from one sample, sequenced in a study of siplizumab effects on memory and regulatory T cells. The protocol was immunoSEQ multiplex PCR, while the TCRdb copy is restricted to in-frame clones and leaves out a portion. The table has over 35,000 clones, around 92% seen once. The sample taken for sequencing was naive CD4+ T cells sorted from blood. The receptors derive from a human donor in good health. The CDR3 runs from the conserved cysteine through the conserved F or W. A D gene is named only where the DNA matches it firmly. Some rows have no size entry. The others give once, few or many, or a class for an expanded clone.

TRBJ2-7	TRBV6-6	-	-	TGTGCCAGCAGTCATCAGGGTAAAAGTTCCTACGAGCAGTACTTC	CASSHQGKSSYEQYF
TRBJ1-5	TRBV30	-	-	TGTGCCTGGAGTGGGACGAACAAGGGGAATCAGCCCCAGCATTTT	CAWSGTNKGNQPQHF
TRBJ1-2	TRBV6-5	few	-	TGTGCCAGCAGGCTGGTGGGTAGCGGCTACACCTTC	CASRLVGSGYTF
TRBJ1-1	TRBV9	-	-	TGTGCCAGCAGCCCGAGCAGAGGGGCGGACACTGAAGCTTTCTTT	CASSPSRGADTEAFF
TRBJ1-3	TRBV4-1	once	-	TGCGCCAGCAGTACTCCGGGACGCAACTCTGGAAACACCATATATTTT	CASSTPGRNSGNTIYF
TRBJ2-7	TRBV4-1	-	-	TGCGCCAGCAGCCAAGATTTGAAACAGGGTAAGGCCTACGAGCAGTACTTC	CASSQDLKQGKAYEQYF
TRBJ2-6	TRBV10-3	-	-	TGTGCCATCAGTGAGGAATCTGGGGCCAACGTCCTGACTTTC	CAISEESGANVLTF
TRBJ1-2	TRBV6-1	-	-	TGTGCCAGCAGTGAAGCGGGTCAGGGGAGACATGGCTACACCTTC	CASSEAGQGRHGYTF
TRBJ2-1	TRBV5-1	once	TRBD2	TGCGCCAGCAGCTCTTCTAGCGGGGCCGGGGATGAGCAGTTCTTC	CASSSSSGAGDEQFF
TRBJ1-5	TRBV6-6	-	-	TGTGCCAGCAGGGGGCCCAGCAATCAGCCCCAGCATTTT	CASRGPSNQPQHF
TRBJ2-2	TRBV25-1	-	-	TGTGCCACCGCCGCCGCCGGGGAGCTGTTTTTT	CATAAAGELFF
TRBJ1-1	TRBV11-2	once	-	TGTGCCAGCAGCTTAGTTCGCGGTACTGAAGCTTTCTTT	CASSLVRGTEAFF
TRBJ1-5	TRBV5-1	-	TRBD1	TGTGCCAGCAGCACCGGGACAGGGAGGAATCAGCCCCAGCATTTT	CASSTGTGRNQPQHF
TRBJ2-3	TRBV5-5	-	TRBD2	TGTGCCAGCAGCACCCCCCTTAGCGGGAGGGCACCAGATACGCAGTATTTT	CASSTPLSGRAPDTQYF
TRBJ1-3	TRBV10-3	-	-	TGTGCCGTACTCCAAAGCTCTGGAAACACCATATATTTT	CAVLQSSGNTIYF
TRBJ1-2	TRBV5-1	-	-	TGCGCCAGCAGACCAGGGGATTCTCAGATATACTATGGCTACACCTTC	CASRPGDSQIYYGYTF
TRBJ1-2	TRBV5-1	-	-	TGCGCCAGCAGCTCCACCTTGCAGGGGATGAGTGGCTACACCTTC	CASSSTLQGMSGYTF
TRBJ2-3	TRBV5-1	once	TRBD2	TGCGCCAGCAGCGTACCACTAGCGGGAGGGCGTGATACGCAGTATTTT	CASSVPLAGGRDTQYF
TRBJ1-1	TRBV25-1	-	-	TGTGCCAGCAGTGCATACAAGAACACTGAAGCTTTCTTT	CASSAYKNTEAFF
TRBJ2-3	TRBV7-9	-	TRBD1	TGTGCCAGCAGCTTCGGGACAGGGCCCACAGATACGCAGTATTTT	CASSFGTGPTDTQYF
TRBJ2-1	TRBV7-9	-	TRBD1	TGTGCCAGCAGCTTAGACAGGGGGTCCTACAATGAGCAGTTCTTC	CASSLDRGSYNEQFF
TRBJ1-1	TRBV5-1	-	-	TGCGCCAGCAGCTTGGCCGTGACAGCCGGGACGGAAGCTTTCTTT	CASSLAVTAGTEAFF
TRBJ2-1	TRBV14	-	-	TGTGCCAGCAGCCAAGATAATACTAGAGGGAATGAGCAGTTCTTC	CASSQDNTRGNEQFF
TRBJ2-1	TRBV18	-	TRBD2	TGTGCCAGCTCACAAGGGACTAGCGGATACAATGAGCAGTTCTTC	CASSQGTSGYNEQFF
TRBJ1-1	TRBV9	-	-	TGTGCCAGCAGCGTAGGTGCACTGAACACTGAAGCTTTCTTT	CASSVGALNTEAFF
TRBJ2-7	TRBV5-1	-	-	TGCGCCAGCAGCACCTCCTTAAGCACCTACGAGCAGTACTTC	CASSTSLSTYEQYF
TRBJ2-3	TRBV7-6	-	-	TGTGCCAGCAGCTTACAGGCGTTATCTACGCAGTATTTT	CASSLQALSTQYF
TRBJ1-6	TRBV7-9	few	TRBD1	TGTGCCAGCAGCTTAGGAGGCTTCGGACGTAGGACAGGGTATTCACCCCTCCACTTT	CASSLGGFGRRTGYSPLHF
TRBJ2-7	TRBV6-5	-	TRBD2	TGTGCCAGCAGTCCCAGACTAGCGGGGGCCTACGAGCAGTACTTC	CASSPRLAGAYEQYF
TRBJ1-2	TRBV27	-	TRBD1	TGTGCCAGCAGTTTATCGGCAGGGGGCATAATAGGAGGCTACACCTTC	CASSLSAGGIIGGYTF
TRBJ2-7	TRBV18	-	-	TGTGCCAGCTCACCACCCTCCGGCGGATTGAGCTCCTACGAGCAGTACTTC	CASSPPSGGLSSYEQYF
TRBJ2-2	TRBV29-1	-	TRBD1	TGCAGCGTGGCTGGTGGACAGGGAGGCACCGGGGAGCTGTTTTTT	CSVAGGQGGTGELFF
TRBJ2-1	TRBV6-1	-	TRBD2	TGTGCCAGCAGGAGGGGAGGGGCGAATGAGCAGTTCTTC	CASRRGGANEQFF